Following are 10 T cell receptor beta chains from one sample sequenced in a study of identical twins. MiXCR, run by TCRdb on the 5' RACE reads, gives a single entry per CDR3 protein. The sample lists around 140,000 distinct CDR3 sequences; roughly 3.5% were seen once. The sample comprised memory T cells sorted from blood. These receptors were taken from a man aged 18 to 30 in good health.

This clonotype was seen many times. The chain combines TRBV25-1 with TRBJ2-3, with D perhaps TRBD1 or TRBD2 (5 bases each). V gave up 4 bases and J gave up 4 bases, with 24 bases separating them. This CDR3 region has 18 residues. The V gene's germline CDR1 is MGHDK and CDR2 SYGVNS. CDR3 bases: TGTGCCAGCAGTGGCTTAGTCGGGACCCCTCGATCTGCAGATACGCAGTATTTT. Translation gives CASSGLVGTPRSADTQYF.

This clonotype was counted ten times or more. J is TRBJ2-1 and V is TRBV7-9; no clear D gene. V was cut by 7 bases and J by 6 bases, with 10 bases left in between. There are 12 residues in the CDR3. Per germline, CDR1 SEHNR and CDR2 FQNEAQ (reference sequence). The CDR3 loop is CASNLLTNEQFF. The CDR3 nucleotides are TGTGCCAGCAACCTTCTGACCAATGAGCAGTTCTTC.

Many counts were recorded for this clonotype. This chain links TRBV7-7 with TRBJ2-7; the D is unclear. This CDR3 has 15 amino acids. Germline V lookup: CDR1 SSHAT, CDR2 FNYEAQ (reference sequence). V was clipped by 1 base and J by 3 bases, with 13 bases between them. The CDR3 here is CASSLGAANLYEQYF. DNA for the CDR3: TGTGCCAGCAGCTTAGGGGCGGCAAACCTCTACGAGCAGTACTTC. The full variable domain, its missing parts supplied by reference TRBV7-7 and TRBJ2-7, is GAGVSQSPRYKVTKRGQDVTLRCDPISSHATLYWYQQALGQGPEFLTYFNYEAQPDKSGLPSDRFSAERPEGSISTLTIQRTEQRDSAMYRCASSLGAANLYEQYFGPGTRLTVT.

This clonotype was counted ten times or more. The chain employs TRBV6-5 and TRBJ2-1, with D possibly matching TRBD2 (6 bases). Germline V gene sequence: CDR1 MNHEY, CDR2 SVGAGI. The V end was cut by 2 bases, the J end by 3 bases, with 8 bases between. This CDR3 spans 14 amino acids. The CDR3 bases are TGTGCCAGCAGTTACGGGAGGTTCTACAATGAGCAGTTCTTC. Its protein product is CASSYGRFYNEQFF.

This clonotype was seen at least ten times. The chain uses TRBV25-1 and TRBJ1-2, with TRBD1 identical over 7 bases. V lost 2 bases, J lost 7 bases, and 13 bases stayed unmatched. CDR1 and CDR2 from the germline V gene are MGHDK and SYGVNS. This CDR3 is 16 amino acids long. The CDR3 bases are TGTGCCAGCAGTGAAGGTTTTTGGGTAGGGGGCGGTGGCTACACCTTC. Protein sequence: CASSEGFWVGGGGYTF.

Ten or more counts support this clonotype. J is TRBJ1-4 and V is TRBV10-3, with 7 nucleotides matching TRBD1. CDR3 length equals 15 residues. V was pared by 6 bases and J by 1 base, with 5 bases of the junction left unmatched. Germline V gene sequence: CDR1 ENHRY, CDR2 SYGVKD. The CDR3 region has the DNA TGTGCCATCAGCCACAACAGGGGAACTAATGAAAAACTGTTTTTT. Protein: CAISHNRGTNEKLFF.

V is TRBV4-1 and J is TRBJ2-3; possibly TRBD2 for D (5 bases). V was trimmed by 3 bases and J by 6 bases, leaving 16 bases between them. The CDR3 runs to 15 residues. The germline V gene has CDR1 MGHRA and CDR2 YSYEKL. This chain's CDR3 is CASSHQGQRGDTQYF. DNA for the CDR3: TGCGCCAGCAGCCATCAAGGGCAGCGCGGGGATACGCAGTATTTT.

This clonotype came up many times. The chain combines TRBV29-1 with TRBJ2-7, with unresolved D. Germline CDR1 and CDR2: SQVTM and ANQGSEA. The CDR3 is 12 amino acids. With 5 bases removed from V and 3 bases from J, the gap between germline ends came to 11 bases. The CDR3 loop reads CSVMTSLYEQYV. CDR3 nucleotide sequence: TGCAGCGTTATGACCTCTCTCTACGAGCAGTACGTC.

Ten or more counts support this clonotype. The gene calls are TRBV4-2 and TRBJ1-1; D gene ambiguous. The length of the CDR3 is 14 residues. V lost 4 bases and J lost 7, with 16 bases in between. The V gene's germline CDR1 is LGHNA and CDR2 YNFKEQ. CDR3 loop: CASSRGWGEVEAFF. The CDR3 coding sequence is TGTGCCAGCAGCCGCGGATGGGGAGAGGTTGAAGCTTTCTTT.

This clonotype was detected a few times. V is TRBV5-4 and J is TRBJ1-3; D unresolved. V dropped 0 bases and J dropped 4 bases, with 8 bases sitting between them. In germline, CDR1 is SGHNT, CDR2 YYREEE (reference sequence). This CDR3 is built from 14 residues. The CDR3 DNA reads as TGTGCCAGCAGCTTGGAACGGCACGGAAACACCATATATTTT. It specifies CASSLERHGNTIYF.